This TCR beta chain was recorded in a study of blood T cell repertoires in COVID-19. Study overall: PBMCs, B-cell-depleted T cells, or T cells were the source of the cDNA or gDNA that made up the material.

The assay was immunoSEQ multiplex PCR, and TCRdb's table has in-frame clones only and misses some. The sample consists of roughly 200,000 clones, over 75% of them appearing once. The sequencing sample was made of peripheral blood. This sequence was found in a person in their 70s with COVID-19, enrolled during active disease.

CDR3: CASSQDHRLNEKLFF. For the CDR3, the DNA is TGCGCCAGCAGCCAGGATCACAGGCTTAATGAAAAACTGTTTTTT. The genes are TRBV4-3 and TRBJ1-4; D might be TRBD1 (5 bases). CDR3 length: 15 residues. Germline CDR1 reads LGHNA; CDR2 reads YSLEER. V lost 3 bases to trimming and J lost 4 bases, with 12 bases between them.